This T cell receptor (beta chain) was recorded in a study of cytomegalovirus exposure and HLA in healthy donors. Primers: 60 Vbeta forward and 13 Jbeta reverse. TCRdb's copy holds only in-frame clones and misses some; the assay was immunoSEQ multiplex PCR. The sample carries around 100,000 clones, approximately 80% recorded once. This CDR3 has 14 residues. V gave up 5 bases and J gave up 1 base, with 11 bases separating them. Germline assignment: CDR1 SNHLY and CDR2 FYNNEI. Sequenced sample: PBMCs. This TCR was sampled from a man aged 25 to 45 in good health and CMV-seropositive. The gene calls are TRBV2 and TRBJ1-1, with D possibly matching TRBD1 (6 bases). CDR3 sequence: CASSNQGRNTEAFF. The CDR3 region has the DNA TGTGCCAGCAGTAATCAGGGGCGGAACACTGAAGCTTTCTTT.